The source of this T cell receptor beta chain is a study of shared clonotypes between healthy human individuals. Points from the study as a whole: Against clonotypes common to all four donors, non-shared ones had lower generation probabilities.

On this clone itself: What it binds is not known.

The germline V and J ends were trimmed by 6 bases and 8 bases, with 10 bases remaining between them. This CDR3 is 12 amino acids long. From germline, CDR1 is MNHEY and CDR2 SVGAGI. Selected positively for CCR7 and CD45RO-negative, naive CD8 cells excluded terminally differentiated effector memory CD45RA+ cells. Donors included only healthy HIV-negative adults lacking recent acute infections or vaccinations. TCRdb's table, derived via immunoSEQ multiplex PCR, lists solely in-frame clones and lacks some. The table lists millions of clones, approximately 94% of them singletons. The TCR comes from a man aged 18 to 30 in good health. The sample comprised naive CD8+ T cells sorted from blood. V gene TRBV6-5 combines with J gene TRBJ1-4; TRBD1 might be the D (5 bases). CDR3 loop: CASSWGEEKLFF. The CDR3 DNA reads as TGTGCCAGCAGCTGGGGGGAGGAAAAACTGTTTTTT.